This T cell receptor beta chain was captured by sequencing in a study of liver allograft versus peripheral blood T cells. On the study more broadly: The study compared liver allograft T cell receptor repertoires against peripheral blood repertoires of liver transplant recipients. Study findings and constraints: Reports indicated that T cell receptor repertoires inside liver allografts differed from those in peripheral blood.

By frequency in the sample, this clonotype is medium-sized. Its antigen remains unidentified. TCRdb re-called the reads through MiXCR, storing one row per CDR3 protein. Here the sample spans 15,000 or so distinct CDR3 sequences, more than 20% being singletons. The receptor comes from a human patient who had a liver transplant. The T cells may come from the graft donor.

This CDR3 is CASSPTGRMNTEAFF. CDR3 DNA sequence: TGTGCCAGCAGCCCGACCGGACGGATGAACACTGAAGCTTTCTTT. The chain carries TRBV5-6 and TRBJ1-1; unclear D gene. The V and J ends lost 4 bases and 0 bases respectively, with 13 bases between them. Germline values: CDR1 SGHDT, CDR2 YYEEEE. The CDR3 length is 15 residues.